A selection of T cell receptor beta chains follows, all from one sample in a study of T cell responses to AZD1222 COVID-19 vaccine. The assay was immunoSEQ multiplex PCR, and TCRdb's table has in-frame clones only and misses some. The sample includes around 140,000 clones, more than 85% seen only once; the top ten take over 4%. The material was peripheral blood, obtained on day 0 of AZD1222 vaccination. These TCRs come from an adult in good health. The CDR3 runs from the conserved cysteine through the conserved F or W. The D gene is left open where the match is weak. A clone size is listed for some rows: how often the clone was seen (once, few, many), or a class if it is expanded.

abundance: NA
d_gene: NA
j_gene: TRBJ2-2
v_gene: TRBV9
CDR3nt: TGTGCCAGCAGCGTAGCTGGCAGGGAGGTCGGGGAGCTGTTTTTT
CDR3aa: CASSVAGREVGELFF

abundance: NA
d_gene: NA
j_gene: TRBJ2-7
v_gene: TRBV12-5
CDR3nt: TGTGCTAGTGGTTGGACGGGGGCCCTGAGCTCCTACGAGCAGTACTTC
CDR3aa: CASGWTGALSSYEQYF

abundance: NA
d_gene: TRBD1
j_gene: TRBJ2-7
v_gene: TRBV7-6
CDR3nt: TGTGCCAGCAGCTCCTACAGGGGCTACGAGCAGTACTTC
CDR3aa: CASSSYRGYEQYF

abundance: NA
d_gene: NA
j_gene: TRBJ2-1
v_gene: TRBV7-2
CDR3nt: TGTGCCAGCAGCTTGAGCGCTAACAATGAGCAGTTCTTC
CDR3aa: CASSLSANNEQFF

abundance: NA
d_gene: NA
j_gene: TRBJ2-1
v_gene: TRBV25-1
CDR3nt: TGTGCCAGCAGTGAGGCTGCCGCGTCCTACAATGAGCAGTTCTTC
CDR3aa: CASSEAAASYNEQFF

abundance: NA
d_gene: NA
j_gene: TRBJ1-1
v_gene: TRBV5-4
CDR3nt: TGTGCCAGCAGCTTGGATCAGAACACTGAAGCTTTCTTT
CDR3aa: CASSLDQNTEAFF

abundance: NA
d_gene: TRBD1
j_gene: TRBJ1-2
v_gene: TRBV9
CDR3nt: TGTGCCAGCAGCGACTTGGACAGGGAGAAGGGCTACACCTTC
CDR3aa: CASSDLDREKGYTF

abundance: NA
d_gene: NA
j_gene: TRBJ1-3
v_gene: TRBV9
CDR3nt: TGTGCCAGCAGCCACCGCAACACCATATATTTT
CDR3aa: CASSHRNTIYF

abundance: NA
d_gene: TRBD2
j_gene: TRBJ2-3
v_gene: TRBV20-1
CDR3nt: TGCAGTGCTAGTGCTAGCGGAGATACGCAGTATTTT
CDR3aa: CSASASGDTQYF

abundance: NA
d_gene: TRBD1
j_gene: TRBJ1-2
v_gene: TRBV7-9
CDR3nt: TGTGCCAGCACCAAACAGGGGGCCCACTATGGCTACACCTTC
CDR3aa: CASTKQGAHYGYTF

abundance: NA
d_gene: NA
j_gene: TRBJ2-7
v_gene: TRBV10-3
CDR3nt: TGTGCCATCAGTGGTTCTCCCTCCGCTGGGGAGCAGTACTTC
CDR3aa: CAISGSPSAGEQYF

abundance: NA
d_gene: TRBD1
j_gene: TRBJ2-1
v_gene: TRBV5-1
CDR3nt: TGCGCCAGCAGCTTGCGTGACAGGGGCAATGAGCAGTTCTTC
CDR3aa: CASSLRDRGNEQFF

abundance: NA
d_gene: NA
j_gene: TRBJ2-1
v_gene: TRBV9
CDR3nt: TGTGCCAGCAGCGGTACAGGGACCTCCTACAATGAGCAGTTCTTC
CDR3aa: CASSGTGTSYNEQFF

abundance: NA
d_gene: NA
j_gene: TRBJ1-3
v_gene: TRBV7-9
CDR3nt: TGTGCCAGCAGCCCTCCCTTTGGGGGCTCTGGAAACACCATATATTTT
CDR3aa: CASSPPFGGSGNTIYF

abundance: NA
d_gene: NA
j_gene: TRBJ2-2
v_gene: TRBV30
CDR3nt: TGTGCCTGGAGAGGGGAAGGAGACACCGGGGAGCTGTTTTTT
CDR3aa: CAWRGEGDTGELFF

abundance: NA
d_gene: NA
j_gene: TRBJ2-2
v_gene: TRBV11-2
CDR3nt: TGTGCCAGCAGCTTGGCCAGGACCGGGGAGCTGTTTTTT
CDR3aa: CASSLARTGELFF

abundance: few
d_gene: NA
j_gene: TRBJ2-7
v_gene: TRBV24-1
CDR3nt: TGTGCCACCATAACAGTTTCCTACGAGCAGTACTTC
CDR3aa: CATITVSYEQYF

abundance: few
d_gene: NA
j_gene: TRBJ1-1
v_gene: TRBV5-1
CDR3nt: TGCGCCAGCAGCTTGGGTTTTGGGCAGCGAAACACTGAAGCTTTCTTT
CDR3aa: CASSLGFGQRNTEAFF

abundance: NA
d_gene: NA
j_gene: TRBJ1-2
v_gene: TRBV29-1
CDR3nt: TGCAGCGTTAGGTCGGGAGATGGCTACACCTTC
CDR3aa: CSVRSGDGYTF

abundance: NA
d_gene: NA
j_gene: TRBJ2-7
v_gene: TRBV2
CDR3nt: TGTGCCAGCAGTGCCGGCGGTCCCTACGAGCAGTACTTC
CDR3aa: CASSAGGPYEQYF

abundance: NA
d_gene: NA
j_gene: TRBJ1-2
v_gene: TRBV4-1
CDR3nt: TGCGCCAGCAGCCAAGTGGGCAGAACTAACTATGGCTACACCTTC
CDR3aa: CASSQVGRTNYGYTF

abundance: NA
d_gene: TRBD1
j_gene: TRBJ1-1
v_gene: TRBV6-5
CDR3nt: TGTGCCAGCAGTTACTCGACCCCAGAAGAGGGGGCCGCTTTCTTT
CDR3aa: CASSYSTPEEGAAFF

abundance: NA
d_gene: NA
j_gene: TRBJ1-1
v_gene: TRBV27
CDR3nt: TGTGCCAGCAGTTTAGGGGACATTCGGAACACTGAAGCTTTCTTT
CDR3aa: CASSLGDIRNTEAFF

abundance: NA
d_gene: NA
j_gene: TRBJ2-5
v_gene: TRBV11-2
CDR3nt: TGTGCCAGCAGCTTAAGCGAGACCCAGTACTTC
CDR3aa: CASSLSETQYF

abundance: once
d_gene: NA
j_gene: TRBJ1-5
v_gene: TRBV27
CDR3nt: TGTGCCAGCAGGAGGGCTGGCGGGAGTCTTAATCAGCCCCAGCATTTT
CDR3aa: CASRRAGGSLNQPQHF

abundance: once
d_gene: NA
j_gene: TRBJ2-3
v_gene: TRBV29-1
CDR3nt: TGCAGCGTTTCTCGGGAGAGCACAGATACGCAGTATTTT
CDR3aa: CSVSRESTDTQYF

abundance: NA
d_gene: TRBD1
j_gene: TRBJ1-1
v_gene: TRBV19
CDR3nt: TGTGCCAGTAGCCTCACAGGGGACACTGAAGCTTTCTTT
CDR3aa: CASSLTGDTEAFF

abundance: NA
d_gene: NA
j_gene: TRBJ1-5
v_gene: TRBV7-8
CDR3nt: TGTGCCAGCAGCTTAGCGGTGGGGAGAGGCAATCAGCCCCAGCATTTT
CDR3aa: CASSLAVGRGNQPQHF

abundance: NA
d_gene: NA
j_gene: TRBJ2-5
v_gene: TRBV4-1
CDR3nt: TGCGCCAGCAGCTGTCTAGTAGAGACCCAGTACTTC
CDR3aa: CASSCLVETQYF

abundance: NA
d_gene: TRBD1
j_gene: TRBJ1-2
v_gene: TRBV28
CDR3nt: TGTGCCAGCAGTTTAGTTGGACAGGGTTCTAATGGCTACACCTTC
CDR3aa: CASSLVGQGSNGYTF

abundance: NA
d_gene: NA
j_gene: TRBJ2-3
v_gene: TRBV30
CDR3nt: TGTGCCGGTTCCTCGGCGGGTACAGATACGCAGTATTTT
CDR3aa: CAGSSAGTDTQYF

abundance: few
d_gene: TRBD1
j_gene: TRBJ2-7
v_gene: TRBV6-1
CDR3nt: TGTGCCAGCAGTGAAGCATTGGGACAGAGCTACGAGCAGTACTTC
CDR3aa: CASSEALGQSYEQYF

abundance: NA
d_gene: TRBD2
j_gene: TRBJ2-7
v_gene: TRBV28
CDR3nt: TGTGCCAGCAGTTCTCTTAGCGGGAGGGCCTGCGAGCAGTACTTC
CDR3aa: CASSSLSGRACEQYF

abundance: NA
d_gene: TRBD1
j_gene: TRBJ1-2
v_gene: TRBV2
CDR3nt: TGTGCCAGCAGGGAATTGACAGGGGAGGTCTATGGCTACACCTTC
CDR3aa: CASRELTGEVYGYTF

abundance: NA
d_gene: NA
j_gene: TRBJ2-1
v_gene: TRBV4-1
CDR3nt: TGCGCCAGCAGGTCCGCCGGGGCCGAGCAGTTCTTC
CDR3aa: CASRSAGAEQFF

abundance: NA
d_gene: NA
j_gene: TRBJ2-1
v_gene: TRBV5-1
CDR3nt: TGCGCCAGCAGCTTGGCGGGGAGGTCTGAGCAGTTCTTC
CDR3aa: CASSLAGRSEQFF

abundance: NA
d_gene: NA
j_gene: TRBJ2-1
v_gene: TRBV5-1
CDR3nt: TGCGCCAGCAGCTTGGGTCCCGTAGCCTACAATGAGCAGTTCTTC
CDR3aa: CASSLGPVAYNEQFF

abundance: NA
d_gene: NA
j_gene: TRBJ2-4
v_gene: TRBV6-1
CDR3nt: TGTGCCAGCAGTGAAAATTCCCAAAACATTCAGTACTTC
CDR3aa: CASSENSQNIQYF

abundance: NA
d_gene: NA
j_gene: TRBJ1-3
v_gene: TRBV5-4
CDR3nt: TGTGCCAGCAGCTTGTCGGGACGGGGCCGCTCTGGAAACACCATATATTTT
CDR3aa: CASSLSGRGRSGNTIYF

abundance: NA
d_gene: TRBD2
j_gene: TRBJ2-1
v_gene: TRBV7-8
CDR3nt: TGTGCCAGCAGCGCGGGGACTAGCGGGAGTCGGAATGAGCAGTTCTTC
CDR3aa: CASSAGTSGSRNEQFF

abundance: NA
d_gene: NA
j_gene: TRBJ2-7
v_gene: TRBV9
CDR3nt: TGTGCCAGCAGCGTGGACGGAAGGAGCTCCTACGAGCAGTACTTC
CDR3aa: CASSVDGRSSYEQYF